This TCR beta chain was found in a study of blood T cell repertoires in COVID-19. Study as a whole: Specimens from acute and convalescent COVID-19 originated in the United States, Italy and Spain. Nucleic acid was either cDNA or gDNA, and it came from T cells, B-cell-depleted T cells, or PBMCs.

Study processing details: From reference gene primer amplification, estimates of nucleated cell counts were derived. The repertoire was sequenced with immunoSEQ multiplex PCR; TCRdb's copy has only in-frame clones and lacks some. V, J and clone size derive from that table, while D and trimming were established from the DNA sequence. Altogether tens of thousands of clones are present, approximately 87% being singletons, with the ten largest covering about a quarter. Germline V gene sequence: CDR1 LGHNT, CDR2 FRNRAP. The CDR3 is 17 amino acids. After removal of 0 bases from V and 4 bases from J, the junction contained 5 bases not matched to a gene.

Sequenced input: peripheral blood. The sequence came from a human donor with active COVID-19. The donor label of this sample is uncertain. The rearrangement links TRBV12-5 to TRBJ1-6; 8 positions agree with TRBD1. The CDR3 sequence: CASGLVKDREYNSPLHF. CDR3 sequence (DNA): TGTGCTAGTGGTTTGGTAAAGGACAGGGAATATAATTCACCCCTCCACTTT.